This T cell receptor (beta chain) emerged from a study of Ad26.COV2.S vaccination and SARS-CoV-2 variants (dated by TCRdb to the early 2020s). Regarding the study in general: Vaccine-arm donors were drawn from COV1001, a multicentre, randomized, double-blind, placebo-controlled phase I-IIa trial of Ad26.COV2.S in healthy adults. Trial participants were randomized into five groups of five: low-dose or high-dose Ad26.COV2.S given once or twice, or placebo on both occasions. Ad26.COV2.S was administered intramuscularly at a dose of 5x10^10 or 1x10^11 viral particles, either as one shot or as two shots given 56 days apart. Investigators did not know the trial group allocation while performing experiments and assessing outcomes. The specificity and breadth of SARS-CoV-2-reactive T cell receptors after Ad26.COV2.S vaccination were assessed by TCRbeta repertoire sequencing. The TCR-sequenced set comprised roughly 30 samples: around 20 Ad26.COV2.S vaccine recipients, 5 placebo recipients and 8 SARS-CoV-2 convalescent individuals. Results and caveats for the whole study, not just this receptor: After vaccination, substantial breadth of spike-specific CD8+ and CD4+ T cell responses was reported. The study lacked the statistical power to compare responses across vaccine doses or regimens. The authors noted that total T cell responses may have been underestimated by the TCR breadth and depth analyses. Higher spike-specific TCR breadth was observed in Ad26.COV2.S recipients than in placebo recipients (P = 0.0014). Non-spike TCR breadth was comparable between vaccine and placebo recipients, consistent with the vaccine containing only spike.

TCRbeta CDR3 regions were sequenced with the immunoSEQ Assay. After extraction, genomic DNA underwent amplification by bias-controlled multiplex PCR, followed by high-throughput sequencing. Concerning the study's data processing: To quantify the absolute abundance of each unique TCRbeta CDR3 region, sequences were collapsed and filtered. T cell fraction was estimated by normalizing TCRbeta template counts to usable DNA, which was measured by amplifying reference genes present in all nucleated cells. Repertoire TCRs were annotated as SARS-CoV-2-specific by exact matching of V gene, CDR3 amino acid sequence and J gene to a known reactive TCR set. The reference SARS-CoV-2 TCR set was obtained from MIRA and was filtered for enrichment in COVID-19-positive ImmuneCODE repertoires, whereby public or cross-reactive TCRs were removed. Based on the MIRA antigens, annotated TCRs were further analysed at the level of specific ORF or position within ORF. Breadth was defined as the number of annotated unique rearrangements divided by the total number of unique productive rearrangements, and depth was defined as the summed frequency of the annotated unique rearrangements. TCR breadth was compared between groups using two-sided Wilcoxon rank-sum tests. As stored in TCRdb, this immuneACCESS dataset retains in-frame rearrangements with V and J assigned. A fraction of the clones does not appear; measured against another copy, unresolved V genes explain less than half of the discrepancy, and the remainder lacks a known reason. Clone size and V and J calls were adopted from that table, with D and trimming inferred from the DNA. This sample is represented by 300,000 to 400,000 clones; 80% to 90% of them were singletons. Together, the top ten hold about 4.6% of the sample.

This specimen's treatment or condition label, interpreted: about 20 received Ad26.COV2.S at low or high dose, single or two shots; about five received placebo; per-sample allocation not given. Repertoires of vaccine and placebo recipients were sequenced from samples collected on day 63 after the first injection. Cohort 1b enrolled 25 to 30 adults aged 18-55 years at a single site in Boston, USA, between 29 July and 7 August 2020. As a vaccine, Ad26.COV2.S was a replication-incompetent adenovirus type 26 vector that expressed a prefusion-stabilized SARS-CoV-2 spike protein derived from the original Wuhan strain. Concerning this clone itself: It has no known antigen specificity. Nothing much larger sits one base from this clone, and base qualities are not available.

From the cysteine up to the phenylalanine, the CDR3 has a length of 14 residues. The read is trimmed to its CDR3 DNA, 42 bases read in frame from base 1. The V end loses 4 bases and the J end loses 1 base, and a stretch of 10 bases separates them. The germline V gene sets CDR1 to KGHSH and CDR2 to LQKENI. The material sequenced was peripheral blood, taken in a trial of Ad26.COV2.S vaccine versus placebo. The chain links TRBV18 with TRBJ1-1, with the D segment identity uncertain. The TCR sequence derives from a person aged 18 to 59 who received the Ad26.COV2.S COVID-19 vaccine or a placebo. The CDR3: CASSLNDKNTEAFF. Here is the DNA: TGTGCCAGCTCACTCAATGACAAGAACACTGAAGCTTTCTTT.